The 2 T cell receptor beta chains presented below share a single source sample, sequenced in a study of T cells in Graves' hyperthyroidism and ophthalmopathy. Template material for amplifying TCR beta CDR3 regions consisted of RNA transcripts. The primer set for the first-round RT-PCR of the TCR CDR3 was HTBI. TCRdb recomputed calls from the multiplex PCR reads with MiXCR, one row per CDR3 protein. Here the sample spans over 450,000 distinct CDR3 sequences, roughly 14% being singletons. The sample was blood. The receptors originated from a woman between 18 and 30 years old with Graves' hyperthyroidism.

This clonotype came up many times. The V and J genes are TRBV27 and TRBJ1-1; 7 bases are shared with TRBD1. Germline V gene sequence: CDR1 MNHEY, CDR2 SMNVEV (reference sequence). CDR3 length: 17 residues. V dropped 6 bases and J dropped 1; count of bases not matched to a gene: 14. CDR3 sequence reads: CASSSIGQVIKNTEAFF. DNA of the CDR3: TGTGCCAGCAGCTCGATCGGACAGGTGATTAAGAACACTGAAGCTTTCTTT.

This clonotype was detected ten times or more. The rearrangement joins TRBV29-1 to TRBJ2-3, with 7 bases fitting TRBD2. The CDR3 consists of 16 residues. CDR1 is SQVTM and CDR2 is ANQGSEA in the germline V gene. With V trimmed by 6 bases and J by 1 base, 13 bases remained unmatched. CDR3 loop: CSVIPWGGLGTDTQYF. The CDR3 region has the DNA TGCAGCGTAATACCCTGGGGAGGGTTGGGCACAGATACGCAGTATTTT.